The 24 T cell receptor beta chains below come from one sample, sequenced in a study of blood T cell repertoires in COVID-19. The protocol was immunoSEQ multiplex PCR, while the TCRdb copy is restricted to in-frame clones and leaves out a portion. Of some 200,000 clones in the sample, around 83% are singletons; the top ten hold roughly 1.4%. The sequenced sample consisted of peripheral blood. The receptors were sampled from a woman aged 40 to 50 who had recovered from COVID-19.

V gene TRBV2 combines with J gene TRBJ2-7, with 8 bases fitting TRBD1. Germline CDR1 SNHLY, CDR2 FYNNEI. This CDR3 contains 14 residues. The J segment lost 11 bases and the V segment lost 2 bases, leaving 11 bases of the junction unmatched. CDR3 in amino acids: CASSEFSAGGSEYF. The CDR3 DNA reads TGTGCCAGCAGTGAATTCTCGGCAGGGGGCTCGGAGTACTTC.

This clone was seen a single time. This chain uses TRBV2 with TRBJ1-3, with TRBD1 as a possible D gene (6 bases). Trimming took off 4 bases at V and 4 bases at J, with 17 bases between the two ends. This CDR3 region has 16 residues. CDR1 and CDR2 from the germline V gene are SNHLY and FYNNEI. The CDR3 protein is CASSVVGTQFGNTIYF. The CDR3 nucleotides read TGTGCCAGCAGTGTGGTTGGGACACAGTTCGGAAACACCATATATTTT.

The V gene is TRBV5-1, the J gene TRBJ2-7; D possibly corresponds to TRBD1 (6 bases). Germline-derived CDR1 and CDR2 are SGHRS and YFSETQ. CDR3 length: 15 amino acids. V lost 4 bases to trimming and J lost 2 bases, with 16 bases between them. This CDR3 reads CASSLSTGLAYEQYF. CDR3 DNA: TGCGCCAGCAGCCTATCAACAGGGTTGGCCTACGAGCAGTACTTC.

J is TRBJ2-3 and V is TRBV19, with TRBD2 matching over 11 bases. Germline V gene sequence: CDR1 LNHDA, CDR2 SQIVND (reference sequence). The CDR3 runs to 14 residues. Trimming removed 10 bases from V and 4 bases from J; junction bases left unmatched: 7. The CDR3 region is CATDSGGAADTQYF. CDR3 DNA sequence: TGTGCCACGGATAGCGGGGGGGCCGCAGATACGCAGTATTTT.

The chain employs TRBV24-1 and TRBJ2-2; 7 bases map to TRBD1. Germline trimming cut 6 bases from V and 2 bases from J; bases unmatched to any gene: 2. This CDR3 has 14 amino acids. The germline V gene has CDR1 KGHDR and CDR2 SFDVKD. The CDR3: CATSRQGNTGELFF. In DNA, the CDR3 is TGTGCCACCAGTAGACAGGGTAACACCGGGGAGCTGTTTTTT.

The rearrangement links TRBV18 to TRBJ1-2, with no clear D. From germline, CDR1 is KGHSH and CDR2 LQKENI. This CDR3 region has 14 residues. The V end lost 6 bases, the J end lost 2 bases, and 13 bases lay between the germline ends. CDR3 in amino acids: CASSPQRENYGYTF. The CDR3 DNA reads as TGTGCCAGCTCCCCCCAACGGGAAAACTATGGCTACACCTTC.

The gene calls are TRBV28 and TRBJ1-1; no clear D. V was clipped by 8 bases and J by 1 base, with 17 bases between them. This CDR3 comprises 15 residues. Germline CDR1 is MDHEN and CDR2 is SYDVKM. The CDR3 DNA is TGTGCCAGCGGATATCCCGGGTCGGGGAACACTGAAGCTTTCTTT. This sequence encodes CASGYPGSGNTEAFF.

The V call is TRBV5-4, the J call TRBJ2-1; TRBD1 matches 8 bases. Per the germline V gene, CDR1 is SGHNT and CDR2 is YYREEE (reference sequence). The CDR3 sequence is 15 residues long. The V segment lost 4 bases and the J segment 6 bases; nucleotides outside the gene matches: 9. Here the CDR3 DNA reads TGTGCCAGCAGCCCTCGGACAGGGAATGGCAATGAGCAGTTCTTC. Its translation: CASSPRTGNGNEQFF.

The CDR3 region is CASSGQGTIRYTF. The CDR3 DNA reads TGTGCCAGCAGTGGACAGGGGACGATTCGGTACACCTTC. The chain couples TRBV6-2 or TRBV6-3 to TRBJ1-2, with 9 bases identical to TRBD1. The CDR3 covers 13 residues. Germline trimming cut 5 bases from V and 11 bases from J; bases unmatched to any gene: 9. Germline assignment: CDR1 MNHEY and CDR2 SVGEGT.

In this sample, this clone turned up once. The chain carries TRBV11-2 and TRBJ2-7, with TRBD1 as a possible D gene (5 bases). Germline V gives CDR1 SGHAT, CDR2 FQNNGV. The CDR3 has 16 amino acids. Trimming removed 0 bases from V and 4 bases from J, with 16 bases in between. The CDR3 bases are TGTGCCAGCAGCTTAGATCGGGTCCAGGGTGGGTACGAGCAGTACTTC. It translates to CASSLDRVQGGYEQYF. Drawing the rest from reference TRBV11-2 and TRBJ2-7, the complete variable domain is EAGVAQSPRYKIIEKRQSVAFWCNPISGHATLYWYQQILGQGPKLLIQFQNNGVVDDSQLPKDRFSAERLKGVDSTLKIQPAKLEDSAVYLCASSLDRVQGGYEQYFGPGTRLTVT.

The chain employs TRBV21-1 and TRBJ1-6. TRBV21-1 is described as a pseudogene. The CDR3 runs to 17 residues. The CDR3 region is CASSNVEASSYNSPLHF. CDR3 coding DNA: TGTGCCAGCAGCAACGTGGAGGCGAGCTCCTATAATTCACCCCTCCACTTT.

The V call is TRBV30, the J call TRBJ1-6, with D possibly TRBD1 on 6 matching bases. Trimming shortened V by 2 bases and J by 6 bases, and 20 bases separated the two germline ends. The CDR3 extends over 17 amino acids. CDR1 is GTSNPN, CDR2 SVGIG, per germline (reference sequence). The CDR3 DNA is TGTGCCTGGAGTTCGGTGGCCCCGGGACAAAGTAATTCACCCCTCCACTTT. Protein product: CAWSSVAPGQSNSPLHF. The complete variable domain, with remaining parts taken from reference TRBV30 and TRBJ1-6, reads SQTIHQWPATLVQPVGSPLSLECTVEGTSNPNLYWYRQAAGRGLQLLFYSVGIGQISSEVPQNLSASRPQDRQFILSSKKLLLSDSGFYLCAWSSVAPGQSNSPLHFGNGTRLTVT.

This chain links TRBV5-1 with TRBJ2-1, with TRBD2 matching over 11 bases. Per the germline V gene, CDR1 is SGHRS and CDR2 is YFSETQ. This CDR3 has 15 amino acids. V gave up 4 bases and J gave up 2 bases; unmatched junction bases: 2. DNA of the CDR3: TGCGCCAGCAGCCCTAGCGGGGGGACCTACAATGAGCAGTTCTTC. The encoded protein is CASSPSGGTYNEQFF.

The rearrangement uses TRBV14 and TRBJ2-3; 7 positions agree with TRBD2. With V trimmed by 4 bases and J by 5 bases, 12 bases remained unmatched. Per the germline V gene, CDR1 is SGHDN and CDR2 is FVKESK. The CDR3 length is 16 residues. The CDR3 sequence is CASSPMLGGGIDTQYF. The CDR3 region has the DNA TGTGCCAGCAGCCCAATGCTGGGCGGGGGTATAGATACGCAGTATTTT. The full variable domain, in which reference TRBV14 and TRBJ2-3 provide the parts outside the CDR3, is EAGVTQFPSHSVIEKGQTVTLRCDPISGHDNLYWYRRVMGKEIKFLLHFVKESKQDESGMPNNRFLAERTGGTYSTLKVQPAELEDSGVYFCASSPMLGGGIDTQYFGPGTRLTVL.

The chain links TRBV28 to TRBJ2-7; D is undetermined. The V end lost 7 bases, the J end lost 3 bases, and 7 bases lay between the germline ends. The CDR3 length is 11 residues. Germline V gene lookup returns CDR1 MDHEN and CDR2 SYDVKM. CDR3 protein: CASTSGYEQYF. CDR3 coding DNA: TGTGCCAGCACCTCCGGCTACGAGCAGTACTTC.

This chain connects TRBV5-1 to TRBJ2-5, with 9 positions matching TRBD1. V was pared by 4 bases and J by 4 bases, with 11 bases of the junction left unmatched. The CDR3 is made up of 16 amino acids. Germline V lookup: CDR1 SGHRS, CDR2 YFSETQ. The CDR3 loop is CASSPQGTTGGETQYF. CDR3 sequence (DNA): TGCGCCAGCAGCCCTCAGGGGACGACAGGGGGAGAGACCCAGTACTTC.

The rearrangement uses TRBV7-9 and TRBJ2-1, with D possibly matching TRBD1 (7 bases). Trimming stripped 1 base from V and 7 bases from J, with 11 bases between. Per the germline V gene, CDR1 is SEHNR and CDR2 is FQNEAQ (reference sequence). The CDR3 extends over 14 amino acids. CDR3 bases: TGTGCCAGCAGCTTAGTGGCAGGGGGGAATGAGCAGTTCTTC. As protein: CASSLVAGGNEQFF.

This clone came up once. V and J are TRBV5-1 and TRBJ2-1, with TRBD1 matching 11 bases. Germline V gives CDR1 SGHRS, CDR2 YFSETQ. CDR3 length: 14 residues. V gave up 4 bases and J gave up 8 bases; unmatched junction bases: 5. The CDR3 loop reads CASSPPDRGHEQFF. Written as DNA, the CDR3 is TGCGCCAGCAGCCCTCCGGACAGGGGGCATGAGCAGTTCTTC.

The J gene is TRBJ2-3, the V gene TRBV11-3, with TRBD2 identical over 13 bases. Germline V CDR1 and CDR2: SGHNT, YENEEA. CDR3 size: 16 residues. The junction had 2 bases not matched to a gene; V was cut back by 3 bases and J by 2 bases. CDR3 loop: CASSLGLAGLTDTQYF. The CDR3 DNA sequence: TGTGCCAGCAGCTTGGGACTAGCGGGGCTCACAGATACGCAGTATTTT.

In its sample, this clone was seen once. V gene TRBV9 combines with J gene TRBJ2-3, with TRBD1 matching 11 bases. V lost 0 bases, J lost 2 bases, and 2 bases stayed unmatched. Germline CDR1 is SGDLS and CDR2 is YYNGEE. There are 16 residues in the CDR3. CDR3 sequence (DNA): TGTGCCAGCAGCGTAGGGACAGGGGGCCCCACAGATACGCAGTATTTT. This translates into CASSVGTGGPTDTQYF.

This clone was seen only once. The chain combines TRBV29-1 with TRBJ2-7; D is ambiguous. The CDR3 runs to 12 residues. V was trimmed by 5 bases and J by 3 bases, leaving 11 bases between them. Germline CDR1 and CDR2: SQVTM and ANQGSEA. The CDR3 protein is CSVSVTSYEQYF. CDR3 in DNA: TGCAGCGTTTCAGTGACAAGCTACGAGCAGTACTTC.

The rearrangement links TRBV6-5 to TRBJ2-3; 7 bases fit TRBD2. The CDR3 covers 15 residues. The trim removed 6 bases at V and 0 bases at J, leaving 6 bases unmatched. CDR1 is MNHEY, CDR2 SVGAGI, per germline. CDR3 sequence reads: CASRAPGLSTDTQYF. The CDR3 DNA follows: TGTGCCAGCAGGGCCCCGGGACTAAGCACAGATACGCAGTATTTT.

The genes are TRBV5-1 and TRBJ1-2; D ambiguous. The CDR3 loop spans 13 amino acids. V lost 5 bases and J 5 bases, leaving 13 bases between the germline ends. Germline lookup yields CDR1 SGHRS and CDR2 YFSETQ. This chain's CDR3 is CASSVQTSYGYTF. As DNA, the CDR3 is TGCGCCAGCAGTGTACAGACATCATATGGCTACACCTTC.

This clone has only a few counts. The identical CDR3 is also encoded by other nucleotide sequences in the sample. This chain joins TRBV19 and TRBJ1-1; a possible D gene is TRBD1 (5 bases). V shed 2 bases and J shed 0 bases, with 10 bases lying between them. The length of the CDR3 is 15 residues. Per the germline V gene, CDR1 is LNHDA and CDR2 is SQIVND (reference sequence). In DNA form, the CDR3 reads TGTGCCAGTAGTATAACCGGGGGGATGAACACTGAAGCTTTCTTT. Protein: CASSITGGMNTEAFF.